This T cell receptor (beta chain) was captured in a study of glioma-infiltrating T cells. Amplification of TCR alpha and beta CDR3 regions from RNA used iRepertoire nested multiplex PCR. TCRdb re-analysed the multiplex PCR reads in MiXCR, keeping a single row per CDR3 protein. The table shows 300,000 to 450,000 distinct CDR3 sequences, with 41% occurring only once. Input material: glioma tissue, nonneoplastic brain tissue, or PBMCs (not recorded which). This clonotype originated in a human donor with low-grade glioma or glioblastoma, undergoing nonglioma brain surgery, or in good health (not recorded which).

The CDR3 protein is CASNRDSQETQYF. Here the CDR3 DNA reads TGTGCCAGCAACCGGGACAGCCAAGAGACCCAGTACTTC. The chain joins TRBV11-2 to TRBJ2-5, with 7 bases matching TRBD1. The ends lost 7 bases at V and 1 base at J; junction bases unmatched: 3. The CDR3 is 13 amino acids. The V gene's germline CDR1 is SGHAT and CDR2 FQNNGV.